A single sample is the source of the 7 T cell receptor beta chains below, sequenced in a study of CD8 T cell repertoires and HIV-1 epitope variants. TCRdb's table, derived via immunoSEQ multiplex PCR, lists solely in-frame clones and lacks some. The sample has approximately 4,900 clones, about 61% seen once. Which antigens these TCRs recognize remains unknown. Sequencing used cultured CD8+ T cells derived from PBMCs. The source of these receptors is a male donor with HIV.

The rearrangement uses TRBV2 and TRBJ1-2, with 8 bases lining up with TRBD1. Trimming took 4 bases from V and 4 from J; bases not matched to a gene: 5. The CDR3 sequence is 14 residues long. The germline V gene has CDR1 SNHLY and CDR2 FYNNEI. This CDR3 is CASSGTGSSYGYTF. The CDR3, as DNA: TGTGCCAGCAGTGGGACAGGGTCGAGCTATGGCTACACCTTC.

Points on this clone: Relative to the germline gene, one junction end is altered; a read error may explain this. This chain connects TRBV6-1 to TRBJ2-6; either TRBD1 or TRBD2 may supply D (5 bases each). The CDR3 is made up of 17 amino acids. In germline, CDR1 is MNHNS, CDR2 SASEGT. CDR3 loop: CAISESLGVSGANVLTF. Here the CDR3 DNA reads TGTGCCATCAGTGAGTCTCTGGGGGTATCTGGGGCCAACGTCCTGACTTTC.

The chain has TRBV6-5 and TRBJ2-7, with D possibly TRBD2 on 6 matching bases. This CDR3 is 13 amino acids long. Germline values: CDR1 MNHEY, CDR2 SVGAGI. CDR3 protein: CATAWGLNYEQYF. DNA for the CDR3: TGTGCTACCGCATGGGGACTGAACTACGAGCAGTACTTC.

This chain uses TRBV7-2 with TRBJ2-7; 12 bases fit TRBD2. CDR3 length equals 17 residues. The V gene's germline CDR1 is SGHTA and CDR2 FQGNSA. Trimming took 5 bases from V and 2 from J; bases not matched to a gene: 10. CDR3 amino acids: CASSRGASGGDTYEQYF. The CDR3, as DNA: TGTGCCAGCAGCCGCGGCGCTAGCGGGGGGGATACCTACGAGCAGTACTTC.

The V and J genes are TRBV4-3 and TRBJ2-7, with 7 positions matching TRBD2. The V gene end was trimmed by 0 bases and the J gene end by 1 base; junction bases not matched to a gene: 6. CDR1 is LGHNA, CDR2 YSLEER, per germline. This CDR3 has 16 amino acids. For the CDR3, the DNA is TGCGCCAGCAGCCAAGATACCGGGGGGAGGTCCTACGAGCAGTACTTC. The encoded protein is CASSQDTGGRSYEQYF.

This clone showed up just a few times. V is TRBV5-8 and J is TRBJ1-1; D uncertain. The germline V gene has CDR1 SGHTS and CDR2 YDEGEE. This CDR3 spans 11 amino acids. Between the trimmed V and J ends, which lost 0 bases and 11 bases, there was a span of 8 bases. The CDR3 is CASSLVLYAFF. CDR3 DNA: TGTGCCAGCAGCTTGGTCTTGTATGCTTTCTTT.

V gene TRBV7-2 combines with J gene TRBJ2-7; D possibly corresponds to TRBD2 (6 bases). V shed 2 bases and J shed 2 bases, with 13 bases lying between them. CDR1 and CDR2 (germline): SGHTA, FQGNSA. This CDR3 has 15 residues. CDR3 loop: CASSLTRDSPYEQYF. The CDR3 DNA is TGTGCCAGCAGCTTAACCCGGGACTCCCCCTACGAGCAGTACTTC.